This entry is about one T cell receptor (beta chain). The PCR made use of 60 Vbeta and 13 Jbeta primers. Some clones are missing from TCRdb's copy, which holds only in-frame ones; the method was immunoSEQ multiplex PCR. The table includes around 110,000 clones, 70% to 75% detected once. This specimen comes from a study of cytomegalovirus exposure and HLA in healthy donors. The specimen was PBMCs. The source is a woman between 18 and 29 years old in good health and CMV-seronegative.

DNA of the CDR3: TGTGCCAGCAGCCTGGGAGACTCCATATATTTT. This sequence encodes CASSLGDSIYF. The rearrangement joins TRBV6-1 to TRBJ1-3; D remains unclear. Germline loops: CDR1 MNHNS, CDR2 SASEGT. The ends were cut back, 6 bases at V and 11 bases at J, with 11 bases in the middle. The CDR3 runs to 11 residues.